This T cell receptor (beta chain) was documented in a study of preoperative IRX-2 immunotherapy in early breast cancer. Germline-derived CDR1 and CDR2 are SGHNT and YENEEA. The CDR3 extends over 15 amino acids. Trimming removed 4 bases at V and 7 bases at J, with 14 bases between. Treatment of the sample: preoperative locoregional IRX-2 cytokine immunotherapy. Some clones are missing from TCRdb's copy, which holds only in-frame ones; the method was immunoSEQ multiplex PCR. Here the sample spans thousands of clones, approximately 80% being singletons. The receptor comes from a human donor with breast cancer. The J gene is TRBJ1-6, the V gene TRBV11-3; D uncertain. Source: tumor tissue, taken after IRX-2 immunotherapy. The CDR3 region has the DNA TGTGCCAGCAGCTCCCAGGAGGCTGGAAATTCACCCCTCCACTTT. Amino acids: CASSSQEAGNSPLHF.